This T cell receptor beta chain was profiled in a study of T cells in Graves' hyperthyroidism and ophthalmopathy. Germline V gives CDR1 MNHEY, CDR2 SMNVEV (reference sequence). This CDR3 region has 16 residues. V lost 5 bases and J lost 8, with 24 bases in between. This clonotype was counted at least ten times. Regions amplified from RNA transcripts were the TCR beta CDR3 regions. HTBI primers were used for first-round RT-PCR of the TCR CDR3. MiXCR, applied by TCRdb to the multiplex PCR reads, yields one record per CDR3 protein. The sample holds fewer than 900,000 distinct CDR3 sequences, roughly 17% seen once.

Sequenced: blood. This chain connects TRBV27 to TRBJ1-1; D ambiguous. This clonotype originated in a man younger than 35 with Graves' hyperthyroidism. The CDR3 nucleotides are TGTGCCAGCAGTCCTAGGGAGGGATGGAAGAACCCAGAAGCTTTCTTT. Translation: CASSPREGWKNPEAFF.